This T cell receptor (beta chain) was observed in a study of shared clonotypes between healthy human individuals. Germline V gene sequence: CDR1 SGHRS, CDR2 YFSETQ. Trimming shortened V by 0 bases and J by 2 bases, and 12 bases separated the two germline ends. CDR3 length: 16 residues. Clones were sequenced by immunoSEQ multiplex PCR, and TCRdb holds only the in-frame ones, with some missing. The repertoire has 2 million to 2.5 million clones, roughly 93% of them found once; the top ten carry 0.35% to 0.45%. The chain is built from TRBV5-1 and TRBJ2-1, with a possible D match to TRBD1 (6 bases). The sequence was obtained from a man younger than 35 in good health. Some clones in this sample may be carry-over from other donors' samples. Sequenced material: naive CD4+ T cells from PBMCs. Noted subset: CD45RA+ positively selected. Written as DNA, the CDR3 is TGCGCCAGCAGCTTGGCCTCAGAGGGGGCCTACAATGAGCAGTTCTTC. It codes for CASSLASEGAYNEQFF.